This is a list of T cell receptor beta chains from one sample in a study of blood T cell repertoires in COVID-19. This table comes from immunoSEQ multiplex PCR, and its TCRdb copy is limited to in-frame clones, with some not included. The data show around 190,000 clones, roughly 87% seen once. Specimen: peripheral blood. These receptors originate from a woman between 65 and 79 years old with COVID-19, enrolled during active disease. Both conserved end residues are part of each CDR3. Fields, in order: V gene, J gene, clone size, D gene, CDR3 DNA, CDR3 protein. The D gene is left open where the match is weak. A clone size is listed for some rows: how often the clone was seen (once, few, many), or a class if it is expanded.

TRBV3-1/TRBV3-2	TRBJ2-2	.	TRBD1	TGTGCCAGCAGCCAAGATGTGGACAGGGGGTGGGCCCGATGGCTGTTTTTT	CASSQDVDRGWARWLFF
TRBV5-4	TRBJ1-1	.	TRBD1	TGTGCCAGCAGCCCGGAGGCAGGGGGAAGAACTGAAGCTTTCTTT	CASSPEAGGRTEAFF
TRBV7-2	TRBJ2-7	once	TRBD1	TGTGCCAGCAGCTTAGGGATGCAGGGACAGGGGTTCGAGCAGTACTTC	CASSLGMQGQGFEQYF
TRBV7-9	TRBJ2-7	.	TRBD2	TGTGCCAGCAGCTCCCGGGGGGGGACTGGCACCTACGAGCAGTACTTC	CASSSRGGTGTYEQYF
TRBV14	TRBJ2-1	.	.	TGTGCCAGCAGCCAAGACTTGAACACCAATGAGCAGTTCTTC	CASSQDLNTNEQFF
TRBV20-1	TRBJ1-1	.	.	TGCAGTATAGGGGAAACTGAAGCTTTCTTT	CSIGETEAFF
TRBV28	TRBJ2-7	.	.	TGTGCCAGCGGTCCTACGACAGGCTCCTGGGAGCAGTACTTC	CASGPTTGSWEQYF
TRBV7-9	TRBJ2-7	.	TRBD1	TGTGCCAGCAACCCGGGACAGGGGTTCTACGAGCAGTACTTC	CASNPGQGFYEQYF
TRBV10-3	TRBJ2-7	.	TRBD1	TGTGCCATCAGTGCCGGACAGGGAATCCACGAGCAGTACTTC	CAISAGQGIHEQYF
TRBV3-1/TRBV3-2	TRBJ1-1	.	.	TGTGCCAGCAGCCAAGCCTCAGCAGGGCGGTACACTGAAGCTTTCTTT	CASSQASAGRYTEAFF
TRBV5-1	TRBJ2-5	.	.	TGCGCCAGCCGTACGGGACAATTAAGTGAGACCCAGTACTTC	CASRTGQLSETQYF
TRBV28	TRBJ1-3	.	TRBD1	TGTGCCAGCAGACCCTCCGGGACAGGAGGAAACACCATATATTTT	CASRPSGTGGNTIYF
TRBV19	TRBJ1-5	.	.	TGTGCCAGTAGTATAAAACAGAGCAATCAGCCCCAGCATTTT	CASSIKQSNQPQHF
TRBV6-2/TRBV6-3	TRBJ2-5	.	TRBD2	TGTGCCAGCAGTTCCTGGACTAGCGGACCCCAAGAGACCCAGTACTTC	CASSSWTSGPQETQYF
TRBV6-5	TRBJ1-1	.	.	TGTGCCAGCAGACAACAGAAGTGGAACACTGAAGCTTTCTTT	CASRQQKWNTEAFF
TRBV10-3	TRBJ1-1	.	.	TGTGCCATCAGTGATTACCGGGAGTCCACTGAAGCTTTCTTT	CAISDYRESTEAFF